This T cell receptor beta chain appears in the sequencing data of a study of shared clonotypes between healthy human individuals. Overall study: In total, the donors were a couple of women and three men aged 18 to 49. Study observations and caveats: Naive subsets typically showed greater estimated richness than memory subsets.

A CD45RA-negative memory subset and a CD45RA+ naive subset were separated from the CD4+ cells. In the case of this clone: The antigen is unknown. The germline gene is not matched at one end of the junction; a read error may be the cause.

The deep-level immunoSEQ assay was used. The repertoire was sequenced with immunoSEQ multiplex PCR; TCRdb's copy has only in-frame clones and lacks some. This sample has roughly 2 million clones, with approximately 95% found just once. Germline V gene sequence: CDR1 ENHRY, CDR2 SYGVKD. The CDR3 totals 14 residues. This TCR was recovered from a man between 18 and 35 years old in good health. The material sequenced was naive CD4+ T cells sorted from blood. Noted subset: CD45RA+ positively selected. The gene calls are TRBV10-3 and TRBJ2-1, with D possibly being TRBD2 (6 bases). The CDR3 protein is CASSGGLIYNEQFF. As DNA, the CDR3 is TGTGCCAGCAGTGGGGGACTGATTTACAATGAGCAGTTCTTC.